The next 28 T cell receptor beta chains were all read from a single sample in a study of blood T cell repertoires in COVID-19. Profiling relied on immunoSEQ multiplex PCR, and the TCRdb table lists in-frame clones only, not all of them. The table lists 20,000 or so clones, about four fifths of them singletons. The sample taken for sequencing was peripheral blood. The receptors here all came from a human donor in a cohort sampled during active COVID-19.

The chain has TRBV3-1 (or the pseudogene TRBV3-2) and TRBJ2-1; 11 bases align to TRBD2. Germline-derived CDR1 and CDR2 are LGHDT and YNNKEL (reference sequence). The CDR3 is 17 residues long. V gave up 1 base and J gave up 7 bases; unmatched junction bases: 9. The CDR3 DNA reads TGTGCCAGCAGCCAAGTCCTAGCGGGAGGCCCGGGGAATGAGCAGTTCTTC. It encodes CASSQVLAGGPGNEQFF.

This chain joins TRBV7-2 and TRBJ2-3; 9 positions agree with TRBD2. In germline, CDR1 is SGHTA, CDR2 FQGNSA. V was clipped by 8 bases and J by 6 bases; unmatched bases: 9. CDR3 size: 14 residues. CDR3 DNA sequence: TGTGCCAGCTCCCGCGGGAGGGTTGTTGATACGCAGTATTTT. It yields the protein CASSRGRVVDTQYF.

The V gene is TRBV4-1, the J gene TRBJ2-7; maybe TRBD2 (7 bases). CDR1 MGHRA and CDR2 YSYEKL come from the germline V gene. V was clipped by 3 bases and J by 2 bases, with 17 bases between them. This CDR3 region has 16 residues. The CDR3 sequence: CASSQGPPGGPYEQYF. CDR3 DNA sequence: TGCGCCAGCAGCCAGGGGCCTCCGGGGGGCCCCTACGAGCAGTACTTC.

V and J are TRBV5-3 and TRBJ1-2; D ambiguous. TRBV5-3 is reported as an ORF; its role is uncertain. The length of the CDR3 is 16 residues. V dropped 4 bases and J dropped 5 bases, with 21 bases sitting between them. CDR3 in DNA: TGTGCCAGAAGCCGCCTTGCGCAAGTTGGTCATTATGGCTACACCTTC. Its translation: CARSRLAQVGHYGYTF.

The genes are TRBV28 and TRBJ1-2; 11 bases line up with TRBD1. Unmatched junction bases numbered 7, after V lost 6 bases and J lost 4 bases. The germline CDR1 and CDR2 sequences are MDHEN and SYDVKM. This CDR3 has 15 residues. DNA of the CDR3: TGTGCCAGCAGACTCGGGACAGGGGGAGCCTATGGCTACACCTTC. Its protein is CASRLGTGGAYGYTF.

The V and J genes are TRBV13 and TRBJ2-2; TRBD2 matches at 10 bases. This CDR3 is 15 amino acids long. CDR1 and CDR2 (germline): PRHDT, FYEKMQ (reference sequence). Trimming removed 5 bases from V and 5 bases from J; junction bases left unmatched: 5. CDR3 coding DNA: TGTGCCAGCAGCGGGGGACTAGCGAGAACCGGGGAGCTGTTTTTT. Amino acid sequence: CASSGGLARTGELFF. Drawing the rest from reference TRBV13 and TRBJ2-2, the complete variable domain is AAGVIQSPRHLIKEKRETATLKCYPIPRHDTVYWYQQGPGQDPQFLISFYEKMQSDKGSIPDRFSAQQFSDYHSELNMSSLELGDSALYFCASSGGLARTGELFFGEGSRLTVL.

The chain couples TRBV4-1 to TRBJ2-2, with 7 positions matching TRBD1. The V and J ends lost 3 bases and 3 bases, in that order; junction bases with no gene match: 1. Germline CDR1 MGHRA, CDR2 YSYEKL. The CDR3 is 14 residues long. The CDR3 protein is CASSHGQDTGELFF. The DNA for the CDR3 is TGCGCCAGCAGCCACGGACAGGACACCGGGGAGCTGTTTTTT.

The chain has TRBV6-5 and TRBJ1-5; D ambiguous. The ends were cut back, 7 bases at V and 4 bases at J, with 11 bases in the middle. This CDR3 comprises 13 residues. Germline-derived CDR1 and CDR2 are MNHEY and SVGAGI. The CDR3 region has the DNA TGTGCCAGCACCAACGCTATTAATCAGCCCCAGCATTTT. Its translation: CASTNAINQPQHF.

About this clone itself: The junction and the germline gene differ at one end; a read error may be behind it. The same CDR3 arises from other DNA sequences in this sample as well. The gene calls are TRBV18 and TRBJ1-5, with TRBD1 identical over 9 bases. Germline V gives CDR1 KGHSH, CDR2 LQKENI. CDR3 size: 13 residues. CDR3 DNA: TGCGCCAGCTCACGGGACAGGGACCAGCCCCAGCATTTT. Its translation is CASSRDRDQPQHF.

The gene calls are TRBV30 and TRBJ2-7; D may be TRBD1 (5 bases). Germline CDR1 GTSNPN, CDR2 SVGIG (reference sequence). The CDR3 is 13 residues long. V lost 8 bases and J lost 1, with 15 bases in between. The CDR3 DNA follows: TGTGCCACGCAGGGCACCCCTTCCTACGAGCAGTACTTC. Encoded protein: CATQGTPSYEQYF.

The chain uses TRBV7-9 and TRBJ2-7; a weak D match, TRBD2 (6 bases). CDR3 length equals 15 residues. V lost 0 bases and J lost 6, with 15 bases in between. CDR1 is SEHNR, CDR2 FQNEAQ, per germline (reference sequence). As DNA, the CDR3 is TGTGCCAGCAGCTTAGCGCGACGGGAGAATCTCGAGCAGTACTTC. It specifies CASSLARRENLEQYF.

The gene calls are TRBV27 and TRBJ1-2; 7 bases are a match to TRBD1. From germline, CDR1 is MNHEY and CDR2 SMNVEV (reference sequence). The ends lost 8 bases at V and 1 base at J; junction bases unmatched: 10. This CDR3 spans 15 amino acids. CDR3 amino acids: CASRSPHRGNYGYTF. The DNA of the CDR3 is TGTGCCAGCCGTTCTCCTCACAGGGGTAACTATGGCTACACCTTC.

In this sample, this clone turned up a few times. This rearrangement joins TRBV4-3 to TRBJ2-7; TRBD2 might be the D (6 bases). V gave up 0 bases and J gave up 6 bases, with 18 bases separating them. The germline V gene encodes CDR1 LGHNA and CDR2 YSLEER. The CDR3 runs to 16 residues. This CDR3 is CASSQELSGESGEQYF. In nucleotides, the CDR3 is TGCGCCAGCAGCCAAGAGTTGTCGGGAGAGTCTGGCGAGCAGTACTTC.

This chain links TRBV15 with TRBJ2-3; the match to TRBD1 covers 9 bases. With 3 bases clipped from V and 4 bases from J, the junction kept 5 bases outside the gene matches. This CDR3 region has 15 residues. CDR1 is LNHNV, CDR2 YYDKDF, per germline (reference sequence). CDR3 sequence reads: CATSSVTGGADTQYF. The DNA for the CDR3 is TGTGCCACCAGCAGCGTCACAGGGGGCGCAGATACGCAGTATTTT. Complete variable domain (other parts from reference TRBV15 and TRBJ2-3): DAMVIQNPRYQVTQFGKPVTLSCSQTLNHNVMYWYQQKSSQAPKLLFHYYDKDFNNEADTPDNFQSRRPNTSFCFLDIRSPGLGDTAMYLCATSSVTGGADTQYFGPGTRLTVL.

This clone has more than one count but fewer than ten. This chain joins TRBV5-1 and TRBJ2-7; weak D call: TRBD1 (6 bases). CDR1 is SGHRS and CDR2 is YFSETQ in the germline V gene. Trimming took off 1 base at V and 2 bases at J, with 13 bases between the two ends. CDR3 length: 15 amino acids. This chain's CDR3 is CASSLQGQPAYEQYF. DNA of the CDR3: TGCGCCAGCAGCTTGCAAGGACAGCCCGCCTACGAGCAGTACTTC.

This clone was seen a single time. The chain couples TRBV3-1 (or the pseudogene TRBV3-2) to TRBJ1-3; 7 bases match TRBD1. Looked up from germline, CDR1 is LGHDT and CDR2 is YNNKEL (reference sequence). V lost 4 bases to trimming and J lost 8 bases; unmatched junction nucleotides: 14. There are 16 residues in the CDR3. The CDR3, as DNA: TGTGCCAGCAGCCCACCGGACAGGCCTAAGGTGGACACCATATATTTT. This translates into CASSPPDRPKVDTIYF.

The chain joins TRBV27 to TRBJ2-1, with 10 bases matching TRBD2. Germline-derived CDR1 and CDR2 are MNHEY and SMNVEV (reference sequence). This CDR3 is built from 16 residues. J was trimmed by 1 base and V by 4 bases; bases with no gene match: 4. The CDR3 reads CASSSAGGPSYNEQFF. DNA of the CDR3: TGTGCCAGCAGTTCAGCGGGAGGGCCTTCCTACAATGAGCAGTTCTTC.

For the CDR3, the DNA is TGTGCCAGCAGCCTCAGAGCCTATGGCGGGAGGTCTTACAATGAGCAGTTCTTC. Protein product: CASSLRAYGGRSYNEQFF. The rearrangement uses TRBV25-1 and TRBJ2-1, with TRBD2 matching 8 bases. Germline V lookup: CDR1 MGHDK, CDR2 SYGVNS. V shed 6 bases and J 4 bases; nucleotides not matched to a gene: 17. CDR3 length: 18 residues. Filled out from reference TRBV25-1 and TRBJ2-1, the complete variable domain reads EADIYQTPRYLVIGTGKKITLECSQTMGHDKMYWYQQDPGMELHLIHYSYGVNSTEKGDLSSESTVSRIRTEHFPLTLESARPSHTSQYLCASSLRAYGGRSYNEQFFGPGTRLTVL.

The chain links TRBV27 to TRBJ1-2; the match to TRBD1 covers 9 bases. CDR3 length: 14 amino acids. Trimming removed 3 bases from V and 6 bases from J; junction bases left unmatched: 5. CDR1 and CDR2 from the germline V gene are MNHEY and SMNVEV (reference sequence). CDR3 region: CASSLDRGFDGYTF. CDR3 DNA sequence: TGTGCCAGCAGTTTGGACAGGGGATTTGATGGCTACACCTTC.

The V call is TRBV5-1, the J call TRBJ2-1, with 7 bases identical to TRBD2. CDR1 and CDR2 (germline): SGHRS, YFSETQ. Trimming cost V 4 bases and J 4 bases; bases outside gene matches: 11. This CDR3 comprises 16 residues. The CDR3 coding sequence is TGCGCCAGCAGCCTAGGGACTAACCAACTTTACAATGAGCAGTTCTTC. Protein sequence: CASSLGTNQLYNEQFF.

The chain couples TRBV27 to TRBJ2-7, with TRBD1 matching over 7 bases. Germline loops: CDR1 MNHEY, CDR2 SMNVEV (reference sequence). V was clipped by 5 bases and J by 0 bases; unmatched bases: 4. The length of the CDR3 is 14 residues. CDR3 residues: CASSPGQVSYEQYF. The CDR3 nucleotides are TGTGCCAGCAGTCCAGGACAGGTCTCCTACGAGCAGTACTTC.

The rearrangement uses TRBV11-2 and TRBJ1-2; TRBD1 aligns across 7 bases. From germline, CDR1 is SGHAT and CDR2 FQNNGV. After removal of 1 base from V and 6 bases from J, the junction contained 14 bases not matched to a gene. This CDR3 is built from 17 residues. DNA for the CDR3: TGTGCCAGCAGCTTAGGAACAGGGGTCCCTCTCGACGATGGCTACACCTTC. Its translation: CASSLGTGVPLDDGYTF. Drawing the rest from reference TRBV11-2 and TRBJ1-2, the complete variable domain is EAGVAQSPRYKIIEKRQSVAFWCNPISGHATLYWYQQILGQGPKLLIQFQNNGVVDDSQLPKDRFSAERLKGVDSTLKIQPAKLEDSAVYLCASSLGTGVPLDDGYTFGSGTRLTVV.

The chain couples TRBV2 to TRBJ2-2, with 8 bases aligning to TRBD2. Unmatched junction bases numbered 3, after V lost 6 bases and J lost 0 bases. The germline gives CDR1 SNHLY, CDR2 FYNNEI. This CDR3 has 15 residues. The CDR3 DNA follows: TGTGCCAGCAGGTTAGCGGGGACGAACACCGGGGAGCTGTTTTTT. It is translated as CASRLAGTNTGELFF.

This clone is deemed medium-sized. V is TRBV19 and J is TRBJ1-5, with TRBD1 identical over 9 bases. This CDR3 has 13 amino acids. Losses at the gene ends were 5 bases for V and 4 bases for J; bases not matched to a gene: 0. Germline V gene sequence: CDR1 LNHDA, CDR2 SQIVND (reference sequence). CDR3 DNA sequence: TGTGCCAGTAGTGACAGGGGGAATCAGCCCCAGCATTTT. Encoded protein: CASSDRGNQPQHF.

V and J are TRBV3-1 (or the pseudogene TRBV3-2) and TRBJ1-5; tentatively, D is TRBD1 (5 bases). V was pared by 3 bases and J by 3 bases, with 6 bases between. The germline V gene has CDR1 LGHDT and CDR2 YNNKEL (reference sequence). The CDR3 sequence is 13 residues long. The DNA for the CDR3 is TGTGCCAGCAGCCAGGGGCCCAATCAGCCCCAGCATTTT. Translation: CASSQGPNQPQHF.

The chain uses TRBV7-2 and TRBJ1-2; TRBD1 is a possible D gene (6 bases). The V gene's germline CDR1 is SGHTA and CDR2 FQGNSA. This CDR3 is built from 15 residues. Trimming pared 1 base from V and 7 bases from J, leaving 16 bases between. The CDR3 is CASSLDPQGRGGYTF. The CDR3 DNA follows: TGTGCCAGCAGCTTAGACCCACAGGGTAGGGGTGGCTACACCTTC.

The chain joins TRBV6-6 to TRBJ1-4; D remains ambiguous. Trimming removed 3 bases at V and 6 bases at J, with 17 bases between. The CDR3 totals 16 residues. Germline V CDR1 and CDR2: MNHNY, SVGAGI (reference sequence). CDR3 loop: CASSYGSEGGDEKLFF. CDR3 DNA: TGTGCCAGCAGTTATGGGTCGGAAGGAGGAGATGAAAAACTGTTTTTT.

The CDR3 protein is CASNEGSGNTIYF. The CDR3 coding sequence is TGTGCCAGCAACGAGGGTTCCGGAAACACCATATATTTT. V usage is TRBV12-3 or TRBV12-4 and J usage is TRBJ1-3, with D unclear. The CDR3 totals 13 residues. Trimming removed 7 bases at V and 4 bases at J, with 11 bases between.